Listed below are T cell receptor beta chains from one sample, sequenced in a study of cytomegalovirus exposure and HLA in healthy donors. TCRdb keeps only in-frame clones here, not all; method: immunoSEQ multiplex PCR. The profile covers around 120,000 clones, with roughly four fifths appearing a single time and approximately 1.1% taken by the ten largest. Sequenced input: PBMCs. The receptors come from a boy younger than 18 in good health and CMV-seronegative. Both conserved end residues are part of each CDR3. Fields, in order: J gene, D gene, clone size, V gene, CDR3 protein, CDR3 DNA. D genes are given only for firm matches. Expanded clones are given a class, and other clones once, few, many or no size at all.

>TRBJ2-2|TRBD1|.|TRBV9
CASSGAGTGGGRELFF
TGTGCCAGCAGCGGTGCCGGGACAGGGGGCGGCAGGGAGCTGTTTTTT
>TRBJ2-7|TRBD2|.|TRBV5-4
CASRVAGGQGQYF
TGTGCCAGCAGGGTAGCGGGAGGCCAGGGGCAGTACTTC
>TRBJ2-1|.|.|TRBV27
CASRARGSEQFF
TGTGCCAGCAGAGCTAGGGGTAGTGAGCAGTTCTTC
>TRBJ1-4|.|.|TRBV5-1
CASSLQANNEKLFF
TGCGCCAGCAGCCTACAGGCTAATAATGAAAAACTGTTTTTT
>TRBJ2-5|TRBD2|.|TRBV7-9
CASSLGLARETQYF
TGTGCCAGCAGCTTAGGACTAGCGAGGGAGACCCAGTACTTC
>TRBJ1-1|.|few|TRBV20-1
CSAKSRLQAFF
TGCAGTGCTAAGAGCAGACTACAAGCTTTCTTT
>TRBJ2-3|.|.|TRBV29-1
CSVESVRASTDTQYF
TGCAGCGTTGAGTCGGTTCGAGCTAGCACAGATACGCAGTATTTT
>TRBJ2-6|TRBD2|.|TRBV30
CAWGLAGSGANVLTF
TGTGCCTGGGGACTAGCGGGCTCTGGGGCCAACGTCCTGACTTTC
>TRBJ2-7|.|.|TRBV30
CAWSPRRDWSEQYF
TGTGCCTGGAGCCCCCGAAGGGACTGGAGCGAGCAGTACTTC
>TRBJ2-4|.|.|TRBV21-1
CASSKFLDRGCSIQYF
TGTGCCAGCAGCAAATTTTTGGACAGGGGATGTAGCATTCAGTACTTC
>TRBJ1-1|TRBD1|.|TRBV29-1
CSVVPQGRGTEAFF
TGCAGCGTTGTCCCACAGGGGCGCGGCACTGAAGCTTTCTTT
>TRBJ1-2|.|once|TRBV7-9
CASSPEGYGYTF
TGTGCCAGCAGCCCTGAGGGCTATGGCTACACCTTC
>TRBJ2-1|.|.|TRBV6-6
CASSPRVEQFF
TGTGCCAGCAGCCCGAGGGTCGAGCAGTTCTTC
>TRBJ2-7|TRBD1|.|TRBV5-6
CASSPGQGSYEQYF
TGTGCCAGCAGCCCCGGACAGGGAAGCTACGAGCAGTACTTC
>TRBJ2-7|TRBD2|once|TRBV30
CAWTSGSHEQYF
TGTGCCTGGACTAGCGGGAGTCACGAGCAGTACTTC
>TRBJ2-7|.|.|TRBV13
CASSLDGSSYEQYF
TGTGCCAGCAGCTTAGACGGGTCCTCCTACGAGCAGTACTTC
>TRBJ2-3|.|once|TRBV2
CASSEVDTSDTQYF
TGTGCCAGCAGTGAGGTGGACACATCAGATACGCAGTATTTT
>TRBJ2-3|.|once|TRBV7-3
CASSAQATDTQYF
TGTGCCAGCAGCGCCCAGGCCACAGATACGCAGTATTTT
>TRBJ1-2|.|.|TRBV6-5
CASSIERGNYGYTF
TGTGCCAGCAGTATCGAGAGGGGGAACTATGGCTACACCTTC
>TRBJ1-1|.|.|TRBV6-5
CASSPLEGTEAFF
TGTGCCAGCAGCCCCTTGGAGGGGACGGAAGCTTTCTTT
>TRBJ2-7|.|.|TRBV10-3
CAIMKGDTYEQYF
TGTGCCATCATGAAGGGGGATACCTACGAGCAGTACTTC
>TRBJ2-3|TRBD2|few|TRBV4-1
CASSQGLAGVGTQYF
TGCGCCAGCAGCCAAGGACTAGCGGGAGTAGGTACGCAGTATTTT
>TRBJ1-2|TRBD1|.|TRBV7-9
CASSIQGALGYTF
TGTGCCAGCAGCATACAGGGGGCGCTTGGCTACACCTTC
>TRBJ2-1|.|.|TRBV4-1
CASSQERSTEQFF
TGCGCCAGCAGCCAAGAGAGAAGCACTGAGCAGTTCTTC
>TRBJ2-2|TRBD1|.|TRBV29-1
CSVLSGQGVYTGELFF
TGCAGCGTGCTTTCGGGACAGGGGGTTTATACCGGGGAGCTGTTTTTT
>TRBJ1-5|TRBD1|.|TRBV6-6
CASSSGTGAAEQPQHF
TGTGCCAGCAGTTCCGGGACAGGGGCGGCTGAACAGCCCCAGCATTTT
>TRBJ1-4|TRBD1|.|TRBV19
CASSILPQGQGKEKLFF
TGTGCCAGTAGTATCCTCCCCCAGGGACAGGGCAAAGAAAAACTGTTTTTT
>TRBJ2-1|.|.|TRBV5-6
CASSWDRGATYNEQFF
TGTGCCAGCAGCTGGGATCGGGGGGCCACCTACAATGAGCAGTTCTTC
>TRBJ2-2|TRBD1|.|TRBV11-2
CASSLGGFGDPNTGELFF
TGTGCCAGCAGCCTAGGGGGCTTTGGGGATCCGAACACCGGGGAGCTGTTTTTT
>TRBJ2-2|TRBD1|.|TRBV19
CASSVTLGTVYTGELFF
TGTGCCAGTAGTGTCACCTTGGGGACAGTCTACACCGGGGAGCTGTTTTTT
>TRBJ1-2|.|few|TRBV6-1
CASSELDGYTF
TGTGCCAGCAGTGAACTCGATGGCTACACCTTC
>TRBJ2-5|.|.|TRBV14
CASSRQFQETQYF
TGTGCCAGCAGTCGACAGTTTCAAGAGACCCAGTACTTC
>TRBJ2-7|.|.|TRBV20-1
CSARRSYEQYF
TGCAGTGCTAGACGTTCCTACGAGCAGTACTTC
>TRBJ1-5|.|.|TRBV30
CAWSVHGGAQPQHF
TGTGCCTGGAGTGTACATGGGGGCGCACAGCCCCAGCATTTT
>TRBJ2-7|.|.|TRBV25-1
CASSEAGAPYEQYF
TGTGCCAGCAGTGAAGCAGGGGCCCCCTACGAGCAGTACTTC
>TRBJ2-3|TRBD2|.|TRBV5-6
CASSWTSGRGTDTQYF
TGTGCCAGCAGCTGGACTAGCGGGAGAGGTACAGATACGCAGTATTTT
>TRBJ2-1|.|.|TRBV5-6
CASSFPPGDEQFF
TGTGCCAGCAGCTTCCCCCCCGGGGATGAGCAGTTCTTC
>TRBJ2-7|TRBD1|.|TRBV15
CATSRGRPGQGTDEQYF
TGTGCCACCAGCAGAGGTAGGCCGGGACAGGGTACTGACGAGCAGTACTTC
>TRBJ1-1|.|.|TRBV6-5
CASSYGKGANTEAFF
TGTGCCAGCAGTTACGGGAAAGGGGCCAACACTGAAGCTTTCTTT